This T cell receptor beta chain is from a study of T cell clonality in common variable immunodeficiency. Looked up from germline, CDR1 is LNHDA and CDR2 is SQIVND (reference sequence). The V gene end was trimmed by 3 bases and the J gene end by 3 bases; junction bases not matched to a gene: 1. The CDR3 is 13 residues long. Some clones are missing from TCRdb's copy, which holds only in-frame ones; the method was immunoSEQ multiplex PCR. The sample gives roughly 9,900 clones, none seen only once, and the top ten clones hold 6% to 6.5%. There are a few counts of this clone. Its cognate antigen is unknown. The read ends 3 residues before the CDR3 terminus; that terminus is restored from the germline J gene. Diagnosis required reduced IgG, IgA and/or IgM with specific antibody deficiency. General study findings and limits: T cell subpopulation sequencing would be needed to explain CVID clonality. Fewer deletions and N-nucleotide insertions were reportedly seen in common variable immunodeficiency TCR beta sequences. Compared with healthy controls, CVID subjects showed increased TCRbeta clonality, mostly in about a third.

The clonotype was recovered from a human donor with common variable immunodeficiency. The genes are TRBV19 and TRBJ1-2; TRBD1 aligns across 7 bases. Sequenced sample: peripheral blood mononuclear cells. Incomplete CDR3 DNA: TGTGCCAGTAGTATGGGACAGTACTATGGC. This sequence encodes CASSMGQYYG. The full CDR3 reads CASSMGQYYGYTF. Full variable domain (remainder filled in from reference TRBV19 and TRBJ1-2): DGGITQSPKYLFRKEGQNVTLSCEQNLNHDAMYWYRQDPGQGLRLIYYSQIVNDFQKGDIAEGYSVSREKKESFPLTVTSAQKNPTAFYLCASSMGQYYGYTFGSGTRLTVV.